The 9 T cell receptor beta chains presented below share a single source sample, sequenced in a study of tumor-infiltrating lymphocytes in primary liver carcinoma. Without any cell sorting, about 20-32 mg of bulk tissue yielded co-extracted RNA and DNA. A constant-region primer served to make TCR beta cDNA from 500 to 550 ng total RNA. Sequencing libraries for TCR beta derived from three nested multiplex PCR rounds that used slightly modified ARM-PCR. Investigators reported that the first two PCR rounds, at roughly 10 cycles each, used TRBV1-TRBV30 forward primers with a C-beta reverse primer. TCRdb itself ran the multiplex PCR reads through MiXCR, one entry per CDR3 protein. The sample lists some 180,000 distinct CDR3 sequences, approximately 80% occurring once. The sequencing sample was made of tumor tissue from primary liver carcinoma. The receptors here all came from a man in his forties or fifties with primary liver carcinoma and hepatitis B virus infection.

Remarks on this clonotype: As the CDR3 is not closed by the conserved phenylalanine or tryptophan, this likely results from a read error. The chain links TRBV6-1 to TRBJ2-7; D might be TRBD2 (6 bases). V was shortened by 7 bases and J by 2 bases, with 18 bases between the two germline ends. The CDR3 consists of 15 residues. Per germline, CDR1 MNHNS and CDR2 SASEGT. The CDR3 loop reads CASTSTGSLTYEQYI. CDR3 bases: TGTGCCAGCACGAGTACCGGGAGCCTTACCTACGAGCAGTACATC.

The chain employs TRBV29-1 and TRBJ2-5; tentatively, D is TRBD1 or TRBD2 (5 bases each). Trimming left V 8 bases short and J 2 bases short, with 18 bases between. The length of the CDR3 is 14 residues. CDR1 is SQVTM and CDR2 is ANQGSEA in the germline V gene. The CDR3 protein is CSCQVGTGQETQYF. In DNA, the CDR3 is TGCAGCTGCCAGGTCGGGACGGGGCAAGAGACCCAGTACTTC.

There are a few counts of this clonotype. The junction differs from germline at one of its ends, possibly a read error. The chain carries TRBV5-1 and TRBJ2-5, with 7 bases aligning to TRBD2. Germline CDR1 is SGHRS and CDR2 is YFSETQ. This CDR3 comprises 14 residues. CDR3 sequence: CASRNGRLQETQYF. The DNA for the CDR3 is TGCGCCAGCAGGAACGGGAGGCTTCAAGAAACCCAGTACTTC.

A remark on this clonotype: At one boundary the junction diverges from the germline segment, which might be a read error. V is TRBV4-1 and J is TRBJ2-3; TRBD2 agrees at 7 bases. Germline assignment: CDR1 MGHRA and CDR2 YSYEKL. The CDR3 extends over 16 amino acids. CDR3 coding DNA: TGCGCCAGGAGCCAAGATGTGGGAGGGCCGGGAGATACGCAGTATTTT. Translated, it gives CARSQDVGGPGDTQYF.

A note on this clonotype: Its ends do not fully match the called genes, so a read error is possible. The J gene is TRBJ2-1, the V gene TRBV5-6, with TRBD2 matching 10 bases. In germline, CDR1 is SGHDT, CDR2 YYEEEE. CDR3 length equals 16 residues. This chain's CDR3 is CASSFKREGRYKEQFF. In nucleotides, the CDR3 is TGTGCCAGCAGCTTTAAGCGGGAGGGCCGGTACAAAGAGCAGTTCTTC.

For this clonotype: An end of the junction differs from the germline gene, which may be a read error. The chain employs TRBV29-1 and TRBJ1-4; 9 bases are a match to TRBD1. The germline CDR1 and CDR2 sequences are SQVTM and ANQGSEA. CDR3 size: 15 residues. This CDR3 is CSAGTGRTTNGKLFF. CDR3 coding DNA: TGCAGCGCTGGGACAGGGCGTACAACTAATGGAAAACTGTTTTTT.

Comment on this clonotype: Since the CDR3 does not end with the conserved phenylalanine or tryptophan, this likely comes from a read error. No DNA is shown, since the ends of the CDR3 on it are uncertain; the CDR3 is the one TCRdb lists. The chain couples TRBV12-3 or TRBV12-4 to TRBJ2-3; TRBD2, the D gene given by the table, was not confirmed from the DNA. The CDR3 comprises 13 residues, both ends counted. CDR3 residues: CASSTSGTDTQDL.

As concerns this clonotype: At one boundary the junction diverges from the germline segment, which might be a read error. This chain links TRBV30 with TRBJ1-1; possible D gene TRBD1, 5 bases. Germline V gene lookup returns CDR1 GTSNPN and CDR2 SVGIG (reference sequence). The CDR3 is made up of 11 amino acids. CDR3 nucleotides: TGTGTCTGGACTAGGGGCATTGAAGCTTTCTTT. This encodes CVWTRGIEAFF.

Remarks on this clonotype: One end of the junction does not line up with germline, which may come from a read error. The chain couples TRBV29-1 to TRBJ2-3, with D perhaps being TRBD1 or TRBD2 (5 bases each). The CDR3 covers 14 residues. CDR1 is SQVTM, CDR2 ANQGSEA, per germline. DNA of the CDR3: TGCGGCGTTTCCGGGACGGTCCAAAGAAATACGCAGTATTTT. It specifies CGVSGTVQRNTQYF.